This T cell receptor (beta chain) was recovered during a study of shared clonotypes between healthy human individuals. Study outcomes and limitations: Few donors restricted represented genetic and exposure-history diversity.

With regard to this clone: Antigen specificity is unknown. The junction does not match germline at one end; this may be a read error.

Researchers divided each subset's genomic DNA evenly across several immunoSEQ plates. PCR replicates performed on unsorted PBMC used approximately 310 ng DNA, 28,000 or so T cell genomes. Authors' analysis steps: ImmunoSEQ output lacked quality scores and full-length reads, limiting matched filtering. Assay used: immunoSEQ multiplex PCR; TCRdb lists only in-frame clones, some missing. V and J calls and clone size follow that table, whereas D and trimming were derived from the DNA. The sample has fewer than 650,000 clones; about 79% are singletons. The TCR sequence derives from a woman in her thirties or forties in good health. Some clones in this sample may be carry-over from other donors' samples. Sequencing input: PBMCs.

This CDR3 is CASSAAFQSPYERYF. The CDR3 DNA reads TGTGCCAGCAGCGCCGCCTTCCAGTCACCCTACGAGCGGTACTTC. The chain couples TRBV5-5 to TRBJ2-7; D call uncertain. The CDR3 covers 15 residues. Germline CDR1 reads SGHKS; CDR2 reads YYEKEE (reference sequence).